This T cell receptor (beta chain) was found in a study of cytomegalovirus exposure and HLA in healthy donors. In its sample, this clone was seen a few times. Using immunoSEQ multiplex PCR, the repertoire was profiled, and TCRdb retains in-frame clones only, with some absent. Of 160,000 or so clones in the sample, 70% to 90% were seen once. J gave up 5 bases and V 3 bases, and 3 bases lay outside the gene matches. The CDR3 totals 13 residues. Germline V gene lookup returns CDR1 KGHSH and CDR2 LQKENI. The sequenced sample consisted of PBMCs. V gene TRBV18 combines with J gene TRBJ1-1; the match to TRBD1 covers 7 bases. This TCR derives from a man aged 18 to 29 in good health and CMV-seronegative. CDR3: CASSPRQGTEAFF. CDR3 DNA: TGTGCCAGCTCACCTAGACAGGGAACTGAAGCTTTCTTT.